The clone carrying this T cell receptor (beta chain) was detected a few times. Antigen unknown. TCR beta libraries were made by quantitative 5'-RACE with molecular barcodes. TCRdb reprocessed the 5' RACE reads via MiXCR and lists one record per CDR3 protein. This table holds hundreds of thousands of distinct CDR3 sequences, 20% to 30% found once. These data belong to a study of CD8 T cells in ankylosing spondylitis. Study-wide results and caveats: Clones linked to the disease showed a CD8+ phenotype. They occurred at relatively low frequencies in peripheral blood. Seemingly distinctive of ankylosing spondylitis blood was a TCR beta motif formed by eight highly homologous variants. Matched synovial fluid from ankylosing spondylitis patients was reported to be enriched for disease-linked clones.

With 0 bases removed from V and 4 bases from J, the gap between germline ends came to 14 bases. The CDR3 covers 16 residues. Germline lookup yields CDR1 ENHRY and CDR2 SYGVKD. This chain links TRBV10-3 with TRBJ2-3; D is undetermined. Input material: blood, either unsorted or a sorted T cell fraction (not recorded which). This TCR derives from a male donor with ankylosing spondylitis or in good health (not recorded which). CDR3: CAISESTLGNPDTQYF. CDR3 nucleotides: TGTGCCATCAGTGAGTCGACTCTTGGGAACCCAGATACGCAGTATTTT.